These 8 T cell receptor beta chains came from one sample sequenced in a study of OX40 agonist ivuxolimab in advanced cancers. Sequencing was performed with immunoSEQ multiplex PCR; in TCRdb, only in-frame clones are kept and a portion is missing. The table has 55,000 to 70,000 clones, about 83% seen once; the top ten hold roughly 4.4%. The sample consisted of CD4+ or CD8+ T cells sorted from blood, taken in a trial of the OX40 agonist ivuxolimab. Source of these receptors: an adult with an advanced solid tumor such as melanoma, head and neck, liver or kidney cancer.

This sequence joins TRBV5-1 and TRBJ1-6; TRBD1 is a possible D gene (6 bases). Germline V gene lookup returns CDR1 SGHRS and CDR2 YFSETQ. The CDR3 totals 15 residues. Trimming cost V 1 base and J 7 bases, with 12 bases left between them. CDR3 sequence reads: CASSLSQGGNSPLHF. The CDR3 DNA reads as TGCGCCAGCAGCTTGTCACAGGGTGGGAATTCACCCCTCCACTTT.

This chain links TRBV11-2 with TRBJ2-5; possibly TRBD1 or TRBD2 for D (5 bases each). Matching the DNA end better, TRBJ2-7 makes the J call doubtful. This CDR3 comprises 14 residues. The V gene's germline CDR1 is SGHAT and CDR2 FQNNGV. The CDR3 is CASTRDGSSYEQYF. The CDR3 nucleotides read TGTGCCAGCACCCGGGACGGCAGCTCCTACGAGCAGTACTTC.

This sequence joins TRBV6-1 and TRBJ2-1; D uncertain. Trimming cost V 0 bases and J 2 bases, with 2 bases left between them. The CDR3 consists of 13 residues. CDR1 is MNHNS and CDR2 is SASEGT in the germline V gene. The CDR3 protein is CASSEAAYNEQFF. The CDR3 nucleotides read TGTGCCAGCAGTGAAGCAGCCTACAATGAGCAGTTCTTC.

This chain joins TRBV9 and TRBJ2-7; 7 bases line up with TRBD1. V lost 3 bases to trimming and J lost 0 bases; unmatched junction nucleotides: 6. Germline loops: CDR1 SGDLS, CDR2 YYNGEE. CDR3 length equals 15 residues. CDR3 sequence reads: CASSAMTGSSYEQYF. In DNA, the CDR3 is TGTGCCAGCAGCGCCATGACAGGGAGCTCCTACGAGCAGTACTTC.

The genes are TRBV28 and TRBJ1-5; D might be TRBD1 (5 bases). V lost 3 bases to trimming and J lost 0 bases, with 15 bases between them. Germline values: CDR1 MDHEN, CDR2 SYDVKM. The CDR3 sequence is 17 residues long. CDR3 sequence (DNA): TGTGCCAGCAGTTTGCCCCCCGACAGTCCTAGCAATCAGCCCCAGCATTTT. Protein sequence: CASSLPPDSPSNQPQHF.

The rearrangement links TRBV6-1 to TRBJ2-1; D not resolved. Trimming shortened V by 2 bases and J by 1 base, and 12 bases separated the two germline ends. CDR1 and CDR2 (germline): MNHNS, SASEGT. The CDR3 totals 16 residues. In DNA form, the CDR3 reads TGTGCCAGCAGTGAACGGGTAGGGCAGTCCTACAATGAGCAGTTCTTC. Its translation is CASSERVGQSYNEQFF.

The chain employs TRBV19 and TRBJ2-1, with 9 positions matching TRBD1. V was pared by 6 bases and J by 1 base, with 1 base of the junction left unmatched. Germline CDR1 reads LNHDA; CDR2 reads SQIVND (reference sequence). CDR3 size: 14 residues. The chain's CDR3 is CASRGTGSYNEQFF. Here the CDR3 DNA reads TGTGCCAGTAGGGGGACAGGGTCCTACAATGAGCAGTTCTTC.

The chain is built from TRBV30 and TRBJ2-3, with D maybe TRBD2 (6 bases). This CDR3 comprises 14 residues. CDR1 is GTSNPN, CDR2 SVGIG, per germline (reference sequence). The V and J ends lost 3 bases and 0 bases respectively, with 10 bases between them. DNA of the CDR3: TGTGCCTGGAGCCCGGGACTCAGCACAGATACGCAGTATTTT. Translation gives CAWSPGLSTDTQYF. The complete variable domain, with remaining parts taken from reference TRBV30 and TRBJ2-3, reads SQTIHQWPATLVQPVGSPLSLECTVEGTSNPNLYWYRQAAGRGLQLLFYSVGIGQISSEVPQNLSASRPQDRQFILSSKKLLLSDSGFYLCAWSPGLSTDTQYFGPGTRLTVL.